Listed below are T cell receptor beta chains from one sample, sequenced in a study of beta chain features in type 1 diabetes. The assay was immunoSEQ multiplex PCR, and TCRdb's table has in-frame clones only and misses some. The table lists some 190,000 clones, 7.8% of them singletons, with approximately 0.93% in the top ten. Input material: central memory CD4+ T cells from blood. These receptors all stem from a middle-aged woman with type 1 diabetes. The CDR3 runs from the conserved cysteine through the conserved F or W. D genes are given only for firm matches. Expanded clones are given a class, and other clones once, few, many or no size at all.

cdr3_length	d_call	clone_size	v_call	j_call	cdr3_nt	cdr3_aa
16	NA	few	TRBV4-3	TRBJ2-6	TGCGCCAGCAGCCCCACCCCCAGTTCTGGGGCCAACGTCCTGACTTTC	CASSPTPSSGANVLTF
14	NA	many	TRBV28	TRBJ2-7	TGTGCCAGCAGTTCAGGACAGAACACCTACGAGCAGTACTTC	CASSSGQNTYEQYF
14	TRBD1	NA	TRBV2	TRBJ1-4	TGTGCCAGCACCGGACAGGGGAGTGGGGGAAAACTGTTTTTT	CASTGQGSGGKLFF
15	NA	few	TRBV5-4	TRBJ1-1	TGTGCCAGCAGCTTAACATCCGGTCGGGGCACTGAAGCTTTCTTT	CASSLTSGRGTEAFF
13	NA	few	TRBV18	TRBJ1-4	TGTGCCAGCTCACCACTTCCGGGTGAAAAACTGTTTTTT	CASSPLPGEKLFF
15	NA	NA	TRBV5-1	TRBJ2-3	TGCGCCAGCAGCCCCGGCGGGGATCCGACAGATACGCAGTATTTT	CASSPGGDPTDTQYF
16	NA	NA	TRBV5-6	TRBJ1-2	TGTGCCAGCAGCCCAAGTACAGGGCGGGGGGACTATGGCTACACCTTC	CASSPSTGRGDYGYTF
16	TRBD1	NA	TRBV28	TRBJ2-1	TGTGCCAGCACCCGAACGGGGACAGGGACCTACAATGAGCAGTTCTTC	CASTRTGTGTYNEQFF
14	TRBD1	NA	TRBV25-1	TRBJ2-7	TGTGCCAGCAGTCCGGGACAGGGGGCTTACGAGCAGTACTTC	CASSPGQGAYEQYF
15	NA	few	TRBV18	TRBJ2-7	TGTGCCAGCTCACCGTGGGACGGGAGCTCCTACGAGCAGTACTTC	CASSPWDGSSYEQYF
17	TRBD1	NA	TRBV4-2	TRBJ2-7	TGTGCCAGCAGCCCGTCTACGGGACAGACAATACCCTACGAGCAGTACTTC	CASSPSTGQTIPYEQYF
12	NA	many	TRBV9	TRBJ1-1	TGTGCCAGCAGCAAACGAGACACACAGGCTTTCTTT	CASSKRDTQAFF
15	TRBD1	few	TRBV7-3	TRBJ2-1	TGTGCCAGCAGCTTAACACAGGGGGTCTACAATGAGCAGTTCTTC	CASSLTQGVYNEQFF
12	NA	few	TRBV30	TRBJ1-3	TGTGCCAGCAAGAGCTCTGGAAACACCATATATTTT	CASKSSGNTIYF
15	NA	NA	TRBV9	TRBJ1-1	TGTGCCAGCAGCGCGAAACAGGGCCCGAACACTGAAGCTTTCTTT	CASSAKQGPNTEAFF
16	TRBD1	few	TRBV6-5	TRBJ1-5	TGTGCCAGCAGTTATGGGACAGGGGGCGAGGGTCAGCCCCAGCATTTT	CASSYGTGGEGQPQHF
14	NA	few	TRBV28	TRBJ1-6	TGTGCCAGCAGTTTGCCGCAGAAGCGTTCACCCCTCCACTTT	CASSLPQKRSPLHF
11	NA	NA	TRBV19	TRBJ1-1	TGTGCCAGTAGCCGTAACACTGAAGCTTTCTTT	CASSRNTEAFF
16	TRBD1	few	TRBV7-9	TRBJ2-1	TGTGCCAGCAGCTTATTTGGACAGGGGATCTGGAATGAGCAGTTCTTC	CASSLFGQGIWNEQFF
15	NA	NA	TRBV28	TRBJ1-1	TGTGCCAGCAGTAGGACGATATCCAAGACTAGTGAAGCTTTCTTT	CASSRTISKTSEAFF
12	TRBD1	few	TRBV6-5	TRBJ1-6	TGTGCCAGCAGCTTACAGGGGTCCCCCCTCCACTTT	CASSLQGSPLHF
15	NA	NA	TRBV9	TRBJ1-5	TGTGCCAGCAGCGTAGGAGGACAGTTGATACAGCCCCAGCATTTT	CASSVGGQLIQPQHF
14	NA	few	TRBV19	TRBJ1-1	TGTGCCAGTAGTACACAGGCGGAGAACACTGAAGCTTTCTTT	CASSTQAENTEAFF
17	TRBD2	NA	TRBV4-2	TRBJ2-2	TGTGCCAGCAGCCAGGAGACTAGCGGGGGAAACACCGGGGAGCTGTTTTTT	CASSQETSGGNTGELFF
13	NA	NA	TRBV7-2	TRBJ2-4	TGTGCCAGCAGCTCGGGTGGGGGAGGCATTCAGTACTTC	CASSSGGGGIQYF
16	NA	few	TRBV11-1	TRBJ2-1	TGTGCCAGCAGCTCGGTCGGGGGTAGCTCCTACAATGAGCAGTTCTTC	CASSSVGGSSYNEQFF
14	TRBD1	few	TRBV10-3	TRBJ1-1	TGTGCCATCAGTGCTGAGACAGGGGACACTGAAGCTTTCTTT	CAISAETGDTEAFF
15	NA	NA	TRBV19	TRBJ1-5	TGTGCCAGTAGTAGGCGACAGAATAGCAATCAGCCCCAGCATTTT	CASSRRQNSNQPQHF
13	NA	few	TRBV7-9	TRBJ1-5	TGTGCCAGCAGCCCGGACAGTGATCAGCCCCAGCATTTT	CASSPDSDQPQHF
15	TRBD2	many	TRBV6-5	TRBJ2-2	TGTGCCAGCAGCCGACTAGCGGGAAACACCGGGGAGCTGTTTTTT	CASSRLAGNTGELFF
13	NA	few	TRBV7-2	TRBJ2-1	TGTGCCAGCAGCTTAGCTAGGCGGGACAGCCAGTTCTTC	CASSLARRDSQFF
14	NA	few	TRBV19	TRBJ2-1	TGTGCCAGTAGTTCCCAGACAGAAAACGCTGAGCAGTTCTTC	CASSSQTENAEQFF
14	TRBD1	few	TRBV2	TRBJ1-1	TGTGCCAGCAGTGAAAGACAGGGGAACACTGAAGCTTTCTTT	CASSERQGNTEAFF
13	TRBD1	few	TRBV5-1	TRBJ1-2	TGCGCCAGCAGCTTGGGGGACAGGGACGGCTACACCTTC	CASSLGDRDGYTF
14	NA	NA	TRBV5-6	TRBJ1-5	TGTGCCAGCAGCCTACAGGGCCTCAATCAGCCCCAGCATTTT	CASSLQGLNQPQHF
16	NA	once	TRBV7-6	TRBJ2-4	TGTGCCAGCAGCTTACGGGGGGGACAGTCCAAAAACATTCAGTACTTC	CASSLRGGQSKNIQYF